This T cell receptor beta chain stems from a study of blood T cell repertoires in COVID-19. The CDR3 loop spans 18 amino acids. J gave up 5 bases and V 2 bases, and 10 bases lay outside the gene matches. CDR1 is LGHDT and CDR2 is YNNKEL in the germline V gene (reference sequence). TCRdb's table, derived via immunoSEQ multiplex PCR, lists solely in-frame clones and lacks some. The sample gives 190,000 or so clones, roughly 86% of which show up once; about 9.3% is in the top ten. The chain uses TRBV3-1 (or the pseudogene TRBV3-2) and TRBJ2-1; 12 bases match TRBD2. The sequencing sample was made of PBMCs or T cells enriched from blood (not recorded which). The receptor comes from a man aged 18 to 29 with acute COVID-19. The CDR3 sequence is CASSQSFLAGGPNNEQFF. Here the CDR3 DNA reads TGTGCCAGCAGCCAAAGTTTCCTAGCGGGAGGGCCGAACAATGAGCAGTTCTTC.